A single T cell receptor (beta chain) is shown here with its context. Its antigen is currently unknown. This specimen comes from a study of response to subunit inactivated influenza vaccine. Study-wide points: Authors suggested each seasonal influenza vaccination recruits few new T cells.

Germline V gives CDR1 MNHEY, CDR2 SVGAGI. The CDR3 extends over 13 amino acids. V dropped 0 bases and J dropped 11 bases, with 8 bases sitting between them. TCRdb processed the RT-PCR reads anew with MiXCR; each CDR3 protein has one entry. Of 150,000 to 200,000 distinct CDR3 sequences listed, about a tenth are singletons. The chain has TRBV6-5 and TRBJ1-6, with unresolved D. Sequenced here: non-naive T cells sorted from PBMCs, sampled about 6 weeks after vaccination. The source of this sequence is a man between 45 and 60 years old who received an inactivated influenza vaccine. This chain's CDR3 is CASSYSTVAPLHF. The CDR3 region has the DNA TGTGCCAGCAGTTACTCGACCGTGGCACCCCTCCACTTT.